This entry is about one TCR beta chain. The data belong to a study of blood T cell repertoires in COVID-19. Overall study context: In each case, the material was cDNA or gDNA derived from T cells, B-cell-depleted T cells, or PBMCs.

Trimming pared 2 bases from V and 3 bases from J, leaving 7 bases between. The germline V gene encodes CDR1 MDHEN and CDR2 SYDVKM. This CDR3 has 14 residues. Participants were aged 18 to 89 years from 24 US areas. Cohort 3 recovery required two negative PCRs, clearance, or symptom resolution. The method was immunoSEQ multiplex PCR; TCRdb's version includes in-frame clones alone and lacks a portion of them. The table has roughly 300,000 clones, about 85% seen once; the top ten hold around 2.3%. Sequencing was done on a sample of PBMCs or T cells enriched from blood (not recorded which). V is TRBV28 and J is TRBJ1-4; tentative D call: TRBD1 (5 bases). This sequence originates from a woman aged 50 to 60 who had recovered from COVID-19. In DNA form, the CDR3 reads TGTGCCAGCAGTTTAGGGGGGTCTAATGAAAAACTGTTTTTT. Protein: CASSLGGSNEKLFF.